A selection of T cell receptor beta chains follows, all from one sample in a study of chronic HIV infection and antiretroviral therapy. Using its own MiXCR run on the 5' RACE reads, TCRdb lists one record per CDR3 protein. The data hold 45,000 to 60,000 distinct CDR3 sequences, with about a fifth observed a single time. Sequencing was carried out using peripheral blood. These receptors were taken from an adult who had HIV and had not received antiretroviral therapy, or was an uninfected healthy control (not recorded which). CDR3s include the opening cysteine and the closing phenylalanine or tryptophan. A D gene is named only where the DNA matches it firmly. Clone size, where shown, is once, few, many, or a class for clones that have expanded.

>TRBV28|.|.|TRBJ1-5
CASSFPQGINQPQHF
TGTGCCAGCAGTTTTCCTCAGGGGATCAATCAGCCCCAGCATTTT
>TRBV7-2|.|TRBD1|TRBJ1-2
CASSLAETGGEGYTF
TGTGCCAGCAGCTTAGCTGAGACAGGGGGGGAAGGCTACACCTTC
>TRBV4-1|few|.|TRBJ2-5
CASSQLRLETQYF
TGCGCCAGCAGCCAATTAAGGCTTGAGACCCAGTACTTC
>TRBV13|few|TRBD1|TRBJ2-3
CASSTGGNGGPDTQYF
TGTGCCAGCAGCACAGGGGGCAACGGGGGCCCAGATACGCAGTATTTT
>TRBV28|many|.|TRBJ2-1
CASSSRDAYNEQFF
TGTGCCAGCAGTTCCCGGGACGCCTACAATGAGCAGTTCTTC
>TRBV5-1|.|.|TRBJ2-5
CASSLAGVTQETQYF
TGCGCCAGCAGCTTGGCCGGCGTTACCCAAGAGACCCAGTACTTC
>TRBV3-1|.|.|TRBJ1-1
CASSQAGQLSEAFF
TGTGCCAGCAGCCAAGCGGGACAACTATCTGAAGCTTTCTTT
>TRBV5-4|few|TRBD1|TRBJ1-2
CASSSALGQGGDGYTF
TGTGCCAGCAGTTCCGCTTTGGGACAGGGGGGAGATGGCTACACCTTC
>TRBV7-9|.|.|TRBJ1-1
CASSFLLNTEAFF
TGTGCCAGCAGCTTCCTCTTGAACACTGAAGCTTTCTTT
>TRBV28|.|.|TRBJ1-4
CASSHGRNVANEKLFF
TGTGCCAGCAGTCACGGACGGAATGTGGCTAATGAAAAACTGTTTTTT
>TRBV29-1|.|.|TRBJ2-5
CSVGRFSSETQYF
TGCAGCGTTGGGAGGTTTTCCAGCGAGACCCAGTACTTC
>TRBV6-2/TRBV6-3|.|TRBD2|TRBJ2-7
CASSYSNTGTSGLGEQYF
TGTGCCAGCAGTTACTCGAACACCGGGACTAGCGGTCTGGGGGAGCAGTACTTC
>TRBV5-4|few|.|TRBJ2-2
CASSLWPQGGIGELFF
TGTGCCAGCAGCTTGTGGCCGCAGGGAGGCATCGGGGAGCTGTTTTTT
>TRBV28|.|TRBD1|TRBJ2-7
CASSFTGQGQVF
TGTGCCAGCAGTTTTACGGGACAGGGTCAAGTTTTC
>TRBV10-3|few|TRBD2|TRBJ2-5
CAITLREGREGRRETQYF
TGTGCCATCACTCTACGAGAGGGGCGGGAGGGCCGACGAGAGACCCAGTACTTC
>TRBV4-1|.|.|TRBJ1-1
CASSGAEAFF
TGCGCCAGCAGTGGAGCTGAAGCTTTCTTT
>TRBV7-9|medium-sized|TRBD2|TRBJ2-3
CASSPRTSLTDTQYF
TGTGCCAGCAGCCCCCGGACTAGCCTCACAGATACGCAGTATTTT
>TRBV28|few|.|TRBJ2-2
CASSFWGRDTGELFF
TGTGCCAGCAGTTTCTGGGGACGAGACACCGGGGAGCTGTTTTTT
>TRBV9|.|TRBD2|TRBJ2-3
CASSRLADTQYF
TGTGCCAGCAGCCGACTAGCTGATACGCAGTATTTT
>TRBV27|few|TRBD1|TRBJ1-5
CASNSLQGAISNQPQHF
TGTGCCAGCAACTCACTCCAGGGGGCTATAAGCAATCAGCCCCAGCATTTT
>TRBV7-9|.|.|TRBJ1-5
CASSLGSQQPQHF
TGTGCCAGCAGCTTGGGCTCGCAGCAGCCCCAGCATTTT
>TRBV11-2|few|.|TRBJ2-3
CASSLESSVGTDTQYF
TGTGCCAGCAGCTTAGAATCTAGCGTGGGCACAGATACGCAGTATTTT